This T cell receptor beta chain was obtained from a study of blood T cell repertoires in COVID-19. Sequencing was performed with immunoSEQ multiplex PCR; in TCRdb, only in-frame clones are kept and a portion is missing. Of around 250,000 clones listed, around 90% are singletons. The specimen sequenced was PBMCs or T cells enriched from blood (not recorded which). This clonotype was sampled from a woman aged 40 to 50 who had been exposed to COVID-19.

This CDR3 reads CATSTLFGGYTF. CDR3 DNA: TGTGCCACCAGCACCTTATTCGGTGGCTACACCTTC. The chain uses TRBV15 and TRBJ1-2; D gene ambiguous. This CDR3 is 12 amino acids long. V was clipped by 4 bases and J by 7 bases, with 10 bases between them. The V gene's germline CDR1 is LNHNV and CDR2 YYDKDF (reference sequence).